The rows below give T cell receptor beta chains drawn from one sample of a study of identical twins. TCRdb ran MiXCR on the 5' RACE reads and lists one entry per CDR3 protein. The sample holds under 1 million distinct CDR3 sequences, approximately 13% seen once. This same sample was also part of a study on yellow fever vaccine responses in identical twins.

The sample comprised PBMCs. The receptor source for this set is a woman younger than 35 in good health. The CDR3 runs from the conserved cysteine through the conserved F or W. The order of the fields is D gene, V gene, J gene, clone size, CDR3 DNA, CDR3 protein. D genes are given only for firm matches. Clone size is stated in some rows and not others, as once, few, many or a class when expanded.

.	TRBV10-3	TRBJ2-3	.	TGTGCCATCAGTGATCGGGAGTTTAGCACAGATACGCAGTATTTT	CAISDREFSTDTQYF
.	TRBV4-1	TRBJ2-5	many	TGCGCCATCCTCCGTGAGACCCAGTACTTC	CAILRETQYF
TRBD2	TRBV19	TRBJ2-7	.	TGTGCCAGTAGTCTGATTCCCGGGACTAGCGGGTACGAGCAGTACTTC	CASSLIPGTSGYEQYF
TRBD1	TRBV11-2	TRBJ2-6	once	TGTGCCAGCAGCTTAGAGGGAAGCAGGGGGTCGTCCATCTCTGGGGCCAACGTCCTGACTTTC	CASSLEGSRGSSISGANVLTF
.	TRBV2	TRBJ2-2	few	TGTGCCAGCAGTGATCAAGGAGTCGCCGGGGAGCTGTTTTTT	CASSDQGVAGELFF
TRBD2	TRBV20-1	TRBJ2-3	.	TGCTGTGCTAGAATTGCGCTCCGTAGCGGGACCACAGATACGCAGTATTTT	CCARIALRSGTTDTQYF
TRBD2	TRBV7-9	TRBJ2-3	.	TGTGCCAGCAGCTTACTAGCGGGGCGTTTCACAGATACGCAGTATTTT	CASSLLAGRFTDTQYF
.	TRBV9	TRBJ2-3	.	TGTGCCAGCAGCCCCCCCCTCCTGGGAGATACGCAGTATTTT	CASSPPLLGDTQYF
TRBD2	TRBV6-1	TRBJ2-7	few	TGTGCCAGCAGCAACGCGGGAGGCTACGAGCAGTACTTC	CASSNAGGYEQYF
.	TRBV20-1	TRBJ2-5	few	TGCAGTGCTAGAGACTTTAGGGAGACCCAGTACTTC	CSARDFRETQYF
.	TRBV7-9	TRBJ1-1	.	TGTGCCAGCAGCCCCCGGGTTCAGGGGAACACTGAAGCTTTCTTT	CASSPRVQGNTEAFF
TRBD2	TRBV28	TRBJ2-5	few	TGTGCCAGCATCCCTAGCGGGGGGGCAGAGACCCAGTACTTC	CASIPSGGAETQYF
TRBD2	TRBV5-1	TRBJ2-2	few	TGCGCCAGCAGCCAAGGGACTAGAAACACCGGGGAGCTGTTTTTT	CASSQGTRNTGELFF
.	TRBV7-6	TRBJ1-4	few	.	CASSLRERNEKLFFF
TRBD1	TRBV7-2	TRBJ1-6	few	TGTGCCAGCACTAAAGACAGGGTAGATTCACCCCTCCACTTT	CASTKDRVDSPLHF
.	TRBV20-1	TRBJ2-3	.	TGCAGTGCTAGACCGGACAGTAGAGCGAGCACAGATACGCAGTATTTT	CSARPDSRASTDTQYF
.	TRBV11-2	TRBJ2-2	.	TGTGCCAGCAGCTTTAGTATTAGCGGGAACACCGGGGAGCTGTTTTTT	CASSFSISGNTGELFF
.	TRBV7-2	TRBJ1-1	.	TGTGCCAGCAGCTCAAACACGGGTGGAGGCACTGAAGCTTTCTTT	CASSSNTGGGTEAFF
.	TRBV18	TRBJ2-1	.	TGTGCCAGCTCACCGGCGTTACTAGTCCGCACCTCCTACAATGAGCAGTTCTTC	CASSPALLVRTSYNEQFF
.	TRBV3-1	TRBJ2-3	many	TGTGCCAGCAGCCAAGATGATGTCACAGATACGCAGTATTTT	CASSQDDVTDTQYF
TRBD1	TRBV15	TRBJ1-2	many	TGTGCCACCAGCGGATTACAGGGGGCGGGTGGCTACACCTTC	CATSGLQGAGGYTF
.	TRBV12-3/TRBV12-4	TRBJ2-7	.	TGTGCCAGCAGTTTAAGTGGGAACTCCTACGAGCAGTACTTC	CASSLSGNSYEQYF
.	TRBV11-2	TRBJ2-3	.	TGTGCCAGCAGCTTAGAACGTCTGTCCCCCTGGACAGATACGCAGTATTTT	CASSLERLSPWTDTQYF
.	TRBV7-9	TRBJ2-3	few	TGTGCCAGCAGCCATAGTACGACAGATACGCAGTATTTT	CASSHSTTDTQYF
.	TRBV29-1	TRBJ2-1	.	TGCAGCGTCCTTAGCGGATACAATGAGCAGTTCTTC	CSVLSGYNEQFF
.	TRBV6-1	TRBJ2-3	few	TGTGCCAGCACCCTTCGAGGGACGGGGGGCTTCACAGATACGCAGTATTTT	CASTLRGTGGFTDTQYF
.	TRBV29-1	TRBJ2-1	many	TGCAGCGTTAGGGAGCGGATGGAATACAATGAGCAGTTCTTC	CSVRERMEYNEQFF
TRBD2	TRBV24-1	TRBJ2-1	few	TGTGCCACCAGTGAGATAGCGGGCGTGAATGAGCAGTTCTTC	CATSEIAGVNEQFF
TRBD2	TRBV7-7	TRBJ2-5	few	TGTGCCAGCAGCTCGACTAGCGGGGGAGCCCAGTACTTC	CASSSTSGGAQYF
.	TRBV28	TRBJ2-7	.	TGTGCCAGCAGCTCACGCGCCGAGCAGTACTTC	CASSSRAEQYF